One sample yielded the 11 T cell receptor beta chains listed below, sequenced in a study of cytomegalovirus exposure and HLA in healthy donors. The study ran its PCR with 60 Vbeta and 13 Jbeta primers. Measured with immunoSEQ multiplex PCR; TCRdb has only the in-frame clones, and not every one. The repertoire consists of some 120,000 clones, with 73% occurring once and the leading ten covering less than 4.5%. Sequencing was performed on PBMCs. These receptor sequences come from a middle-aged woman in good health and CMV-seronegative.

The CDR3 region has the DNA TGTGCCAGCAGTGAAGCGTCCGGAGTAGCGGGGGGCGGCTCCTACAATGAGCAGTTCTTC. It translates to CASSEASGVAGGGSYNEQFF. The J gene is TRBJ2-1, the V gene TRBV2; 10 nucleotides agree with TRBD2. The CDR3 runs to 20 residues. CDR1 and CDR2 (germline): SNHLY, FYNNEI. The V gene end was trimmed by 0 bases and the J gene end by 0 bases; junction bases not matched to a gene: 11. Supplemented by reference TRBV2 and TRBJ2-1, the full variable domain reads EPEVTQTPSHQVTQMGQEVILRCVPISNHLYFYWYRQILGQKVEFLVSFYNNEISEKSEIFDDQFSVERPDGSNFTLKIRSTKLEDSAMYFCASSEASGVAGGGSYNEQFFGPGTRLTVL.

This clone was observed a handful of times. This chain links TRBV6-1 with TRBJ2-7; D is ambiguous. The germline gives CDR1 MNHNS, CDR2 SASEGT. The CDR3 sequence is 13 residues long. Trimming removed 6 bases from V and 3 bases from J, with 12 bases in between. The CDR3 loop reads CASSPREVYEQYF. CDR3 in DNA: TGTGCCAGCAGCCCTCGCGAAGTCTACGAGCAGTACTTC.

This chain uses TRBV7-8 with TRBJ2-5; possible D gene TRBD2, 6 bases. Trimming took 4 bases from V and 2 from J, leaving 8 bases between them. This CDR3 comprises 13 residues. Germline V gives CDR1 SGHVS, CDR2 FQNEAQ. CDR3 in DNA: TGTGCCAGCAGCTGGGACTTACAAGAGACCCAGTACTTC. Amino acids: CASSWDLQETQYF.

V usage is TRBV11-2 and J usage is TRBJ2-7, with TRBD1 identical over 7 bases. V was pared by 4 bases and J by 1 base, with 4 bases of the junction left unmatched. The length of the CDR3 is 14 residues. The germline V gene has CDR1 SGHAT and CDR2 FQNNGV. CDR3 in amino acids: CASSSDRASYEQYF. In nucleotides, the CDR3 is TGTGCCAGCAGCTCCGACAGGGCTTCCTACGAGCAGTACTTC.

The chain carries TRBV7-2 and TRBJ2-3; 9 bases line up with TRBD2. The trim removed 0 bases at V and 5 bases at J, leaving 6 bases unmatched. The CDR3 covers 16 residues. Germline CDR1 SGHTA, CDR2 FQGNSA. The CDR3 region is CASSLAFAGGQDTQYF. Written as DNA, the CDR3 is TGTGCCAGCAGCTTAGCGTTTGCGGGGGGGCAAGATACGCAGTATTTT. The variable domain in full, with the rest retrieved from reference TRBV7-2 and TRBJ2-3, is GAGVSQSPSNKVTEKGKDVELRCDPISGHTALYWYRQSLGQGLEFLIYFQGNSAPDKSGLPSDRFSAERTGGSVSTLTIQRTQQEDSAVYLCASSLAFAGGQDTQYFGPGTRLTVL.

The CDR3 coding sequence is TGTGCCAGCAGTCCCGAACAGGGAGTTGGCGGCAATCAGCCCCAGCATTTT. Translated: CASSPEQGVGGNQPQHF. The V and J genes are TRBV28 and TRBJ1-5; TRBD1 is a possible D gene (6 bases). Per germline, CDR1 MDHEN and CDR2 SYDVKM. Trimming removed 5 bases from V and 2 bases from J, with 19 bases in between. The CDR3 is 17 residues long.

V and J are TRBV7-9 and TRBJ1-1; the match to TRBD1 covers 7 bases. CDR1 and CDR2 from the germline V gene are SEHNR and FQNEAQ (reference sequence). V was clipped by 2 bases and J by 2 bases; unmatched bases: 14. The CDR3 totals 18 residues. CDR3 DNA: TGTGCCAGCAGCTTAATGTTAGCAGGGGGAACCCAAAACACTGAAGCTTTCTTT. Translating it yields CASSLMLAGGTQNTEAFF. The whole variable domain, filled in from reference TRBV7-9 and TRBJ1-1, reads DTGVSQNPRHKITKRGQNVTFRCDPISEHNRLYWYRQTLGQGPEFLTYFQNEAQLEKSRLLSDRFSAERPKGSFSTLEIQRTEQGDSAMYLCASSLMLAGGTQNTEAFFGQGTRLTVV.

This clone is classed as medium-sized. The genes are TRBV25-1 and TRBJ1-1; D is possibly TRBD1 (6 bases). Germline CDR1 reads MGHDK; CDR2 reads SYGVNS. This CDR3 region has 11 residues. V was cut by 10 bases and J by 6 bases, with 12 bases left in between. The CDR3 here is CATRGGAEAFF. In nucleotides, the CDR3 is TGTGCCACCCGAGGGGGGGCTGAAGCTTTCTTT.

This clone was seen a single time. The chain joins TRBV11-2 to TRBJ2-7; D perhaps matches TRBD2 (5 bases). Germline lookup yields CDR1 SGHAT and CDR2 FQNNGV. V shed 1 base and J shed 1 base, with 8 bases lying between them. The CDR3 totals 14 residues. The CDR3 here is CASSLASGSYEQYF. The CDR3 region has the DNA TGTGCCAGCAGCTTAGCGAGCGGTTCCTACGAGCAGTACTTC.

CDR3 loop: CASSLKRAGSGDGYTF. CDR3 DNA sequence: TGTGCCAGCAGCTTAAAGCGGGCGGGGTCTGGTGATGGCTACACCTTC. This chain links TRBV7-3 with TRBJ1-2, with D hard to call. V gave up 1 base and J gave up 6 bases, with 18 bases separating them. This CDR3 is built from 16 residues. From germline, CDR1 is SGHTA and CDR2 FQGTGA.

CDR3 region: CASSFRGGGETQYF. DNA of the CDR3: TGTGCCAGCAGCTTCCGGGGGGGTGGCGAGACCCAGTACTTC. The chain uses TRBV7-9 and TRBJ2-5; 8 bases line up with TRBD2. CDR1 is SEHNR and CDR2 is FQNEAQ in the germline V gene (reference sequence). The length of the CDR3 is 14 residues. The V segment lost 3 bases and the J segment 5 bases; nucleotides outside the gene matches: 5.